This T cell receptor beta chain is from a study of T cell responses to AZD1222 COVID-19 vaccine. Germline V gene data show CDR1 as SGHKS and CDR2 as YYEKEE (reference sequence). The CDR3 sequence is 17 residues long. Trimming removed 4 bases at V and 4 bases at J, with 21 bases between. This table comes from immunoSEQ multiplex PCR, and its TCRdb copy is limited to in-frame clones, with some not included. The sample has just over 95,000 clones, 85% to 90% seen once; the top ten hold around 3.5%. Sequenced material: peripheral blood, taken on day 0 of AZD1222 vaccination. The origin of this receptor is an adult in good health. The J gene is TRBJ1-5, the V gene TRBV5-5, with D possibly being TRBD1 (6 bases). CDR3 sequence reads: CASSMGSRGRENQPQHF. CDR3 DNA sequence: TGTGCCAGCAGCATGGGAAGCAGGGGTAGGGAAAATCAGCCCCAGCATTTT.